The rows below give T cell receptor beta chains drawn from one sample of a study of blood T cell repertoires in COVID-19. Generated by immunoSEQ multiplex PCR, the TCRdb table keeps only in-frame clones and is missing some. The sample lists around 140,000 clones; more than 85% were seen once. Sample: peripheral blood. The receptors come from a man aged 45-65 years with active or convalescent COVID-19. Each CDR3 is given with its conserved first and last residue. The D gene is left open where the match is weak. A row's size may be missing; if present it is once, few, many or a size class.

TGTGCCACCAGCAGGGACCCCAGCGGGATGAACGAAGCTTTCTTT,CATSRDPSGMNEAFF,TRBJ1-1,-,-,TRBV15
TGTGCCAGCAGTCCAAACCGGGACAGGGGAATCGTTCCGTTTTTT,CASSPNRDRGIVPFF,TRBJ1-4,TRBD1,-,TRBV2
TGTGCCAGCAGTGTTTGGACTAGCAGGCACTCCGAGCAGTACTTC,CASSVWTSRHSEQYF,TRBJ2-7,TRBD2,-,TRBV2
TGCGCCAGCAGCCAAGATTATAGGACATGGGAATCACCCCTCCACTTT,CASSQDYRTWESPLHF,TRBJ1-6,-,-,TRBV4-1
TGTGCCAGCAGCCTCCGGGACAAATCCTCAGAGACCCAGTACTTC,CASSLRDKSSETQYF,TRBJ2-5,-,-,TRBV9
TGTGCCAGCAGTTGGCGGGGCGAGCAGTACTTC,CASSWRGEQYF,TRBJ2-7,-,-,TRBV5-6
TGTGCCAGTAGTATAGCAACAGGTAGCAATCAGCCCCAGCATTTT,CASSIATGSNQPQHF,TRBJ1-5,-,-,TRBV19
TGTGCCAGCTCATCCCAACAGGGCCCCAATCAGCCCCAGCATTTT,CASSSQQGPNQPQHF,TRBJ1-5,-,-,TRBV18
TGTGCCAGCAGCCGGGACAGAGAGCAGTACTTC,CASSRDREQYF,TRBJ2-7,TRBD1,-,TRBV6-2/TRBV6-3
TGCAGCACCCGGACAGGCGATGGCTACACCTTC,CSTRTGDGYTF,TRBJ1-2,TRBD1,-,TRBV29-1
TGTGCCAGCAGCTTAAGCGGGAGGGCCTACAATGAGCAGTTCTTC,CASSLSGRAYNEQFF,TRBJ2-1,TRBD2,-,TRBV7-9
TGTGCCAGCTCACCGTCCCGAGGGACGCAGTATTTT,CASSPSRGTQYF,TRBJ2-3,-,-,TRBV18
TGTGCCAGCAGTTTGACCGGAGCGAACACCGGGGAGCTGTTTTTT,CASSLTGANTGELFF,TRBJ2-2,-,-,TRBV28
TGTGCCAGCAGCTCCATCGAGCAGTACTTC,CASSSIEQYF,TRBJ2-7,-,-,TRBV11-3
TGCGCCAGCAGCTTGTATGGAGTAGGGAACACTGAAGCTTTCTTT,CASSLYGVGNTEAFF,TRBJ1-1,-,-,TRBV5-1
TGTGCCAGTAGCGAAACTACTGGAGGCTACACCTTC,CASSETTGGYTF,TRBJ1-2,-,-,TRBV19
TGTGCCAGTAACCGAGGGACAGGGCGAGCTCCTAAGAACACTGAAGCTTTCTTT,CASNRGTGRAPKNTEAFF,TRBJ1-1,TRBD1,-,TRBV19
TGTGCCAGCAGCCACCTCGCGGGACAGGGTAGTACGCAGTATTTT,CASSHLAGQGSTQYF,TRBJ2-3,TRBD1,-,TRBV11-2
TGTGCCAGTAGTATCGCGCAGGATAGCAATCAGCCCCAGCATTTT,CASSIAQDSNQPQHF,TRBJ1-5,-,once,TRBV19
TGTGCCAGCAGGGTCAGGGGATCGAGTAACACTGAAGCTTTCTTT,CASRVRGSSNTEAFF,TRBJ1-1,-,-,TRBV2
TGCGCCAGCAGCCTTCGGCTAGCCCCCGGGGAGCTGTTTTTT,CASSLRLAPGELFF,TRBJ2-2,-,once,TRBV5-1
TGCGCCAGCAGCCCCGCCTCCGGACAGGGGATCACCGGGGAGCTGTTTTTT,CASSPASGQGITGELFF,TRBJ2-2,TRBD1,-,TRBV10-1